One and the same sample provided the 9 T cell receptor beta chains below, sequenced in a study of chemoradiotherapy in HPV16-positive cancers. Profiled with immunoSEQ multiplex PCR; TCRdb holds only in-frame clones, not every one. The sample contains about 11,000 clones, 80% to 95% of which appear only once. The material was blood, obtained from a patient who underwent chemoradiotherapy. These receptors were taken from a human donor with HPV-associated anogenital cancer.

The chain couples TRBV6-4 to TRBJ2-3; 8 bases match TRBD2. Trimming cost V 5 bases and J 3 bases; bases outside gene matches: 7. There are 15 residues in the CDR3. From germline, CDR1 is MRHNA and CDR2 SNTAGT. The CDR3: CASSLRAGETDTQYF. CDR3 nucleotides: TGTGCCAGCAGTCTCCGAGCGGGGGAAACAGATACGCAGTATTTT.

For the CDR3, the DNA is TGTGCCAGTAGTATCTTTTCGGGGGCGAGCTCCTACGAGCAGTACTTC. The encoded protein is CASSIFSGASSYEQYF. The chain recombines TRBV19 with TRBJ2-7, with D tentatively TRBD1 or TRBD2 (6 bases each). The V end lost 3 bases, the J end lost 0 bases, and 15 bases lay between the germline ends. CDR3 length: 16 amino acids. Per germline, CDR1 LNHDA and CDR2 SQIVND (reference sequence).

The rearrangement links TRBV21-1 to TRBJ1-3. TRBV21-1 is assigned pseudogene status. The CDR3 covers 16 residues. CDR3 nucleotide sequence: TGTGCCAGCAGTCACGTCGCTGGGAGGGTTGGAAACACCATATATTTT. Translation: CASSHVAGRVGNTIYF.

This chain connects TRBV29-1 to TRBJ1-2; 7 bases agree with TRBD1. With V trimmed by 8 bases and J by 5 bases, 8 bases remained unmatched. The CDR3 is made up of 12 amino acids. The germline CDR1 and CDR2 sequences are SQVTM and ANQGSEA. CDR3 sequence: CSTRGQQYGYTF. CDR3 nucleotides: TGCAGCACTAGGGGACAGCAATATGGCTACACCTTC.

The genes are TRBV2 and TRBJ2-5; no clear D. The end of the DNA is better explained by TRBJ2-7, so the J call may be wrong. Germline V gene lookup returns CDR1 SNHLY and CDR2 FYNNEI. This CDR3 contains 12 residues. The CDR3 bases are TGTGCCAGCTTGGGCTCAACCTACGAGCAGTACTTC. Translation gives CASLGSTYEQYF.

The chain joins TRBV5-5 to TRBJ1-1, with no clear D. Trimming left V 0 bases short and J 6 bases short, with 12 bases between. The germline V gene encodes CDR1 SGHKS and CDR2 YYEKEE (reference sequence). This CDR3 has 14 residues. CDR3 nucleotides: TGTGCCAGCAGCTTGGAGGGTACGCGGCCTGAAGCTTTCTTT. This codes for CASSLEGTRPEAFF.

The CDR3 coding sequence is TGTGCCAGCCGCGGGCCCGGGGAGCTGTTTTTT. Its protein product is CASRGPGELFF. V gene TRBV9 combines with J gene TRBJ2-2; D is possibly TRBD2 (5 bases). This CDR3 has 11 amino acids. Germline V gene sequence: CDR1 SGDLS, CDR2 YYNGEE. V lost 7 bases to trimming and J lost 6 bases, with 7 bases between them.

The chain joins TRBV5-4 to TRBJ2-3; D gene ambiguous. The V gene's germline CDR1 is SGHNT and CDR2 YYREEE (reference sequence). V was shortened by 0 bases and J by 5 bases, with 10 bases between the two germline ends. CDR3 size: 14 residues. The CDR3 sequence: CASSLARRVDTQYF. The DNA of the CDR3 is TGTGCCAGCAGCTTGGCCCGCAGAGTAGATACGCAGTATTTT.

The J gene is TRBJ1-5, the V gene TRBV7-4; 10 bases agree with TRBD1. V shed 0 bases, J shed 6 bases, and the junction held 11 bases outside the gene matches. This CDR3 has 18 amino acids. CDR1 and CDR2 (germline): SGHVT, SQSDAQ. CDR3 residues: CASSLAYGQGEKSQPQHF. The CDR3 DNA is TGTGCCAGCAGCTTAGCTTATGGACAGGGGGAAAAGAGTCAGCCCCAGCATTTT.